These 8 T cell receptor beta chains originate from one sample sequenced in a study of T and B cells in COVID-19 patients. Each TRB amplification used roughly 220-550 ng of genomic DNA from blood. TRB rearrangements were amplified by multiplex PCR with BIOMED2 TRB-A/B primers. MiXCR, run by TCRdb on the multiplex PCR reads, gives a single entry per CDR3 protein. The repertoire includes about 10,000 distinct CDR3 sequences, 25% to 30% of them detected once, and around 29% sits in the top ten. Sequencing was performed on blood. These receptors were obtained from a human donor who had recovered from COVID-19.

In its sample, this clonotype ranks as medium-sized (0.01 to 0.1%). The gene calls are TRBV29-1 and TRBJ2-1, with D hard to call. The ends were cut back, 4 bases at V and 7 bases at J, with 5 bases in the middle. CDR3 length equals 10 residues. CDR1 and CDR2 from the germline V gene are SQVTM and ANQGSEA. CDR3 sequence (DNA): TGCAGCGTTGGTGAGAATGAGCAGTTCTTC. Translated: CSVGENEQFF.

The chain couples TRBV29-1 to TRBJ2-1; the match to TRBD2 covers 14 bases. The V and J ends lost 5 bases and 0 bases, in that order; junction bases with no gene match: 9. Germline V gene lookup returns CDR1 SQVTM and CDR2 ANQGSEA. The CDR3 consists of 18 residues. The CDR3 loop is CSVLGGLAGASSYNEQFF. The CDR3 DNA reads as TGCAGCGTTTTAGGGGGACTAGCGGGGGCTAGCTCCTACAATGAGCAGTTCTTC.

This clonotype has more than one count but fewer than ten. The chain employs TRBV6-2 or TRBV6-3 and TRBJ2-7; no reliable D call. V was trimmed by 5 bases and J by 6 bases, leaving 11 bases between them. Germline V gene sequence: CDR1 MNHEY, CDR2 SVGEGT. This CDR3 has 12 amino acids. The CDR3 region has the DNA TGTGCCAGCAGTCAAAGGATCCCCGAGCAGTACTTC. This sequence encodes CASSQRIPEQYF.

This clonotype was seen more than once but under ten times. CDR3 sequence reads: CASSIEDYSNEQFF. As DNA, the CDR3 is TGTGCCAGCAGCATAGAAGACTATTCCAATGAGCAGTTCTTC. The chain uses TRBV6-4 and TRBJ2-1; D perhaps matches TRBD2 (5 bases). Trimming removed 6 bases from V and 6 bases from J, with 15 bases in between. The CDR3 runs 14 residues. Per the germline V gene, CDR1 is MRHNA and CDR2 is SNTAGT.

This clonotype is medium-sized (0.01 to 0.1%) within its sample. CDR3 sequence: CASPMPTRDRRTKGLFF. In DNA, the CDR3 is TGTGCCAGTCCGATGCCAACCCGGGACAGGAGAACTAAAGGGCTGTTTTTT. V is TRBV19 and J is TRBJ1-4, with 8 nucleotides matching TRBD1. V lost 8 bases and J lost 14; bases outside the gene matches: 25. CDR3 size: 17 residues. Germline V gene data show CDR1 as LNHDA and CDR2 as SQIVND (reference sequence).

This clonotype was detected a few times. This rearrangement joins TRBV30 to TRBJ1-3; TRBD1 matches 7 bases. Trimming removed 0 bases from V and 3 bases from J; junction bases left unmatched: 5. Germline CDR1 and CDR2: GTSNPN and SVGIG (reference sequence). The CDR3 sequence is 15 residues long. CDR3 amino acids: CAWSVGGQSGNTIYF. The CDR3 DNA sequence: TGTGCCTGGAGTGTAGGGGGACAGAGTGGAAACACCATATATTTT.

The chain has TRBV20-1 and TRBJ1-1; no clear D. Between the trimmed V and J ends, which lost 3 bases and 5 bases, there was a span of 10 bases. The CDR3 consists of 12 residues. Germline assignment: CDR1 DFQATT and CDR2 SNEGSKA (reference sequence). The CDR3 spells CSARAGLTEAFF. CDR3 DNA: TGCAGTGCTAGGGCAGGATTGACTGAAGCTTTCTTT.

J is TRBJ2-1 and V is TRBV6-2 or TRBV6-3; no clear D gene. The CDR3 totals 14 residues. The V end was cut by 10 bases, the J end by 3 bases, with 16 bases between. Germline V gene sequence: CDR1 MNHEY, CDR2 SVGEGT. The CDR3 DNA is TGTGCCACTATTCTTGGCAACAGCTACAATGAGCAGTTCTTC. Translating gives CATILGNSYNEQFF.